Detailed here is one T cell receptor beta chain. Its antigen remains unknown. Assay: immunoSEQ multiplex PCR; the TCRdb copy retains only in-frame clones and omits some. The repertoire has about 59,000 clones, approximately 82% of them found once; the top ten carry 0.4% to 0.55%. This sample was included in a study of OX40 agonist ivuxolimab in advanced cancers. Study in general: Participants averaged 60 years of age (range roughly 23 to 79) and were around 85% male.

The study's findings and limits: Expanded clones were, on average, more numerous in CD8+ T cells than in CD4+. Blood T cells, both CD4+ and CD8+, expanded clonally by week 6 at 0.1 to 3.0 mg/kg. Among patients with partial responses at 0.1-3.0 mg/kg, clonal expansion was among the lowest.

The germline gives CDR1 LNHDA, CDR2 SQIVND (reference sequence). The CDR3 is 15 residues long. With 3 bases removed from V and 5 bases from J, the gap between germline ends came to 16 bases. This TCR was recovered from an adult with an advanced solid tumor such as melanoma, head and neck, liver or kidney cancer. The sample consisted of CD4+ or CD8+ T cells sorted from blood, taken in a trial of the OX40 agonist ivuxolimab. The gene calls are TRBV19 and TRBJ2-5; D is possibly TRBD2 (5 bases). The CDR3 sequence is CASSMSEAVGETQYF. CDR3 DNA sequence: TGTGCCAGTAGTATGTCAGAAGCGGTCGGCGAGACCCAGTACTTC. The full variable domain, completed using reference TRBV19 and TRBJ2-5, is DGGITQSPKYLFRKEGQNVTLSCEQNLNHDAMYWYRQDPGQGLRLIYYSQIVNDFQKGDIAEGYSVSREKKESFPLTVTSAQKNPTAFYLCASSMSEAVGETQYFGPGTRLLVL.